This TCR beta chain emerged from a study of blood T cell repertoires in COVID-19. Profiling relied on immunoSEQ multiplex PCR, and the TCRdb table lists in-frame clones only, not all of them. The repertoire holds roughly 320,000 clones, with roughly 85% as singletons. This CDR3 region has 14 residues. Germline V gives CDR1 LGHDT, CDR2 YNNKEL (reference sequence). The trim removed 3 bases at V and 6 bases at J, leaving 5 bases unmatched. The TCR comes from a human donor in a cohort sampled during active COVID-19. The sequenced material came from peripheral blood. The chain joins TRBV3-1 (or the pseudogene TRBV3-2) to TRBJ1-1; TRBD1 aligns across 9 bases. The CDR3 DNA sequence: TGTGCCAGCAGCCAGGGACAGGGAGCGGCTGAAGCTTTCTTT. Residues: CASSQGQGAAEAFF.